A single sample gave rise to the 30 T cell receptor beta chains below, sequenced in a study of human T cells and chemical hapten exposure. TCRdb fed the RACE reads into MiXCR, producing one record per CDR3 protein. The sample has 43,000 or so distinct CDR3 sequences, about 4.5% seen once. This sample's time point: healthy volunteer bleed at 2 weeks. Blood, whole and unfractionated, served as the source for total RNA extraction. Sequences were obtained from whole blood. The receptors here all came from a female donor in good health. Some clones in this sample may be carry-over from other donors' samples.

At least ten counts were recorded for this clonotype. The CDR3 loop reads CASSKEGLGGYTF. Written as DNA, the CDR3 is TGTGCCAGCAGCAAGGAAGGATTGGGTGGCTACACCTTC. The chain combines TRBV2 with TRBJ1-2; no clear D gene. Trimming removed 6 bases from V and 7 bases from J, with 15 bases in between. The CDR3 loop spans 13 amino acids. Germline loops: CDR1 SNHLY, CDR2 FYNNEI.

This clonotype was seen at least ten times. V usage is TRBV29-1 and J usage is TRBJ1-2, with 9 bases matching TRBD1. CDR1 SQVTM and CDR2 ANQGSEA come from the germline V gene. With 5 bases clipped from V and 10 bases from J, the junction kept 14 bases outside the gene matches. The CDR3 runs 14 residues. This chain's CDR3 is CSVYMAGQGPYYTF. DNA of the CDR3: TGCAGCGTTTACATGGCGGGACAGGGACCCTACTACACCTTC.

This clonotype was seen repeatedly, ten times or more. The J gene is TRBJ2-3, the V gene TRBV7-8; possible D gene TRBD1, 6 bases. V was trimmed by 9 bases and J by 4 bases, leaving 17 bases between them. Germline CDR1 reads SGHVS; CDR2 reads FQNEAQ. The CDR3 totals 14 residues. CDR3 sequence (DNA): TGTGCCAGTACGAACCCGACAGGTCCAGATACGCAGTATTTT. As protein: CASTNPTGPDTQYF.

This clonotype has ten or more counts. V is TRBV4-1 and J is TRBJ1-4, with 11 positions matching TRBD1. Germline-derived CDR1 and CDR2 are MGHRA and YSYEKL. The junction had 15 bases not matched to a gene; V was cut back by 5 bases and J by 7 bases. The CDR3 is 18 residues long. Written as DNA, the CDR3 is TGCGCCAGCAGCTCGCAAGGGGACAGGGGGACCCTATTTGAAAAACTGTTTTTT. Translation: CASSSQGDRGTLFEKLFF.

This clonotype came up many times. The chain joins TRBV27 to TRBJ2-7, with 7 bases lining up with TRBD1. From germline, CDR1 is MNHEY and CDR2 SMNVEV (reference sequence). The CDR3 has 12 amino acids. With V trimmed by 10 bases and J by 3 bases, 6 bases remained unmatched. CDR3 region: CATTGDSYEQYF. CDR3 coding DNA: TGTGCCACCACCGGGGACAGCTACGAGCAGTACTTC.

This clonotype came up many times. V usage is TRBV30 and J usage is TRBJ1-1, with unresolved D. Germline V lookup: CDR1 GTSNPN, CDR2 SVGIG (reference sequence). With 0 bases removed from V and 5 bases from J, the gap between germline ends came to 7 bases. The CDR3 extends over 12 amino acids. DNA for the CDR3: TGTGCCTGGAGTGTACGAAAAACTGAAGCTTTCTTT. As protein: CAWSVRKTEAFF.

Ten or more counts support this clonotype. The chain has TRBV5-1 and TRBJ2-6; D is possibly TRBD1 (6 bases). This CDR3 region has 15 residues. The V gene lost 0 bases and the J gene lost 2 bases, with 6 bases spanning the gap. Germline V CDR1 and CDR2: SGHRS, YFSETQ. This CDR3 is CASSLEGAGANVLTF. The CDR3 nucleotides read TGCGCCAGCAGCTTGGAGGGGGCTGGGGCCAACGTCCTGACTTTC.

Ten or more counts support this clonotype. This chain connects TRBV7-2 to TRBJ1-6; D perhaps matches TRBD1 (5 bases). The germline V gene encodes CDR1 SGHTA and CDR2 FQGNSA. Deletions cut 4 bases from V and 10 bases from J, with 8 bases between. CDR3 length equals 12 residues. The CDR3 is CASSWRDSPLHF. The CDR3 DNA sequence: TGTGCCAGCAGCTGGCGGGACTCACCCCTCCACTTT.

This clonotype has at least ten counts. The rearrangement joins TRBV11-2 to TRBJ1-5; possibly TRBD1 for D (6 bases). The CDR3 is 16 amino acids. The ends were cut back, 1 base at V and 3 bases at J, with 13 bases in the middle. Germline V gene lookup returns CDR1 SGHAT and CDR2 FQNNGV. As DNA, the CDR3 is TGTGCCAGCAGCTTAGGGGGGGGCTGGGACAATCAGCCCCAGCATTTT. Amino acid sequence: CASSLGGGWDNQPQHF.

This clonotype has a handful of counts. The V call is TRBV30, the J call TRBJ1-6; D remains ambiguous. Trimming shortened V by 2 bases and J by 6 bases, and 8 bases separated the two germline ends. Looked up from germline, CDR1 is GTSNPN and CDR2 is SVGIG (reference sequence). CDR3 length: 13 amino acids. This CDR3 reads CAWSLELNSPLHF. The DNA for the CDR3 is TGTGCCTGGAGTTTGGAACTTAATTCACCCCTCCACTTT.

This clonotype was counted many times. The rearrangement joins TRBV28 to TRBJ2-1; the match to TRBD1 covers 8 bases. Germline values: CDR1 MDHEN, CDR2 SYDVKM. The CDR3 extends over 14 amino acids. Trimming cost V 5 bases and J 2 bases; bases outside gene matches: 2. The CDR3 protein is CASSRDRTYNEQFF. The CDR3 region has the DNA TGTGCCAGCAGTCGGGACAGGACCTACAATGAGCAGTTCTTC.

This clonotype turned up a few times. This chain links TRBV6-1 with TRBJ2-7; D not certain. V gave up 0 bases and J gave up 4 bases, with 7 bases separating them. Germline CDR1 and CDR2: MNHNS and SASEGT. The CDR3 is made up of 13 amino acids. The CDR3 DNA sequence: TGTGCCAGCAGTGAAGCTCGGCAGTACGAGCAGTACTTC. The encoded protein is CASSEARQYEQYF.

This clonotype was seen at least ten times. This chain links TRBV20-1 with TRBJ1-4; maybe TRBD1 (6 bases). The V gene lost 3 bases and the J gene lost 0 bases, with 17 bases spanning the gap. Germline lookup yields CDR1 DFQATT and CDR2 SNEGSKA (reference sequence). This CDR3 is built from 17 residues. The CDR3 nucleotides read TGCAGTGCTAGGCGGACAGTCCCATCAGCAACTAATGAAAAACTGTTTTTT. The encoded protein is CSARRTVPSATNEKLFF.

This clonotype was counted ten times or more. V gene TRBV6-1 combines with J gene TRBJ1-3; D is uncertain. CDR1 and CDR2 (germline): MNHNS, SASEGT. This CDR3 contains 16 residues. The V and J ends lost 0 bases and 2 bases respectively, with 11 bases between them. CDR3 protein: CASSEALLGTGNTIYF. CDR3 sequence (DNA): TGTGCCAGCAGTGAAGCGCTTCTGGGGACTGGAAACACCATATATTTT.

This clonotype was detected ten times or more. The CDR3 region is CAISGNQEEQFF. In DNA, the CDR3 is TGTGCCATCAGTGGGAATCAGGAGGAGCAGTTCTTC. V and J are TRBV10-3 and TRBJ2-1; no clear D gene. Trimming shortened V by 4 bases and J by 10 bases, and 11 bases separated the two germline ends. The germline CDR1 and CDR2 sequences are ENHRY and SYGVKD. The CDR3 runs 12 residues.

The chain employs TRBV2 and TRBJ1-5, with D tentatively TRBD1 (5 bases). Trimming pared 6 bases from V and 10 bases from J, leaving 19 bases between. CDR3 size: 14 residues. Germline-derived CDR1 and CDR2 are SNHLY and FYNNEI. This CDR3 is CASSDIPGKAPQHF. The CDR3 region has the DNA TGTGCCAGCAGCGATATCCCAGGGAAGGCCCCCCAGCATTTT.

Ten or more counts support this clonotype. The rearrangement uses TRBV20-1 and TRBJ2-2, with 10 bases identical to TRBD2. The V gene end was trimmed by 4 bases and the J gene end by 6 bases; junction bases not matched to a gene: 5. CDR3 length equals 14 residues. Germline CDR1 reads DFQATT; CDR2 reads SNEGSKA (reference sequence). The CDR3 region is CSANSGGAAGELFF. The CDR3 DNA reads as TGCAGTGCTAACAGCGGGGGGGCCGCCGGGGAGCTGTTTTTT.

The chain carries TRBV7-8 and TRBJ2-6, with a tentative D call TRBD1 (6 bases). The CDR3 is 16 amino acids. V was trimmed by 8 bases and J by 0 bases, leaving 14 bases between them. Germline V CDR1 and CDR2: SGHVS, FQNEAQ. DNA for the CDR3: TGTGCCAGCCTCCGGGACACCGCCTCTGGGGCCAACGTCCTGACTTTC. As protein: CASLRDTASGANVLTF.

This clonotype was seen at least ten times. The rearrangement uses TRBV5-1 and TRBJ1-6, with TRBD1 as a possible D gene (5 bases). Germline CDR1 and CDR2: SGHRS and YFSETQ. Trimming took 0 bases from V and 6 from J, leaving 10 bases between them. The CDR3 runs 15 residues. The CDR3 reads CASSLDRGINSPLHF. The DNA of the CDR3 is TGCGCCAGCAGCTTGGATCGGGGGATTAATTCACCCCTCCACTTT. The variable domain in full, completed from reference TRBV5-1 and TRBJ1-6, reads KAGVTQTPRYLIKTRGQQVTLSCSPISGHRSVSWYQQTPGQGLQFLFEYFSETQRNKGNFPGRFSGRQFSNSRSEMNVSTLELGDSALYLCASSLDRGINSPLHFGNGTRLTVT.

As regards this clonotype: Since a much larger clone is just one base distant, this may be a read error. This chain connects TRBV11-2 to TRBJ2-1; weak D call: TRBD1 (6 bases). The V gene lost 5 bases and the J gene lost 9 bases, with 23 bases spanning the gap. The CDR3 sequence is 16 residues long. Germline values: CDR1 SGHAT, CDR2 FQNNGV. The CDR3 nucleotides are TGTGCCAGCAGCCGAACCCCCCTAGGGGCGGACAGTGAGCAGTTCTTC. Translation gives CASSRTPLGADSEQFF.

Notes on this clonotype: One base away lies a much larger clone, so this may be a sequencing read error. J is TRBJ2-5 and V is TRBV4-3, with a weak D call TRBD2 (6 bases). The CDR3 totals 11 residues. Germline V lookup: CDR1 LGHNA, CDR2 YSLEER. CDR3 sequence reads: CAISQAGTQYF. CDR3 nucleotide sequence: TGCGCCATCAGCCAAGCGGGGACCCAGTACTTC.

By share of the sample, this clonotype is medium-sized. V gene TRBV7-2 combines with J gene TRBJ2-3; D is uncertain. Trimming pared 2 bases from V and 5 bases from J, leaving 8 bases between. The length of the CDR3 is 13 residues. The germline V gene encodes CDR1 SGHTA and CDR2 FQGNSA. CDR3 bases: TGTGCCAGCAGCTTAAGATCGCGAGATACGCAGTATTTT. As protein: CASSLRSRDTQYF.

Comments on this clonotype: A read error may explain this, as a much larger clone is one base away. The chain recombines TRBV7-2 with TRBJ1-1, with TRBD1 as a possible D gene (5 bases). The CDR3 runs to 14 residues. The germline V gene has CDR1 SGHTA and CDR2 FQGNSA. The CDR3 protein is CASSADGGYTKAFF. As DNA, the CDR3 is TGTGCCAGCAGCGCCGACGGGGGGTACACTAAAGCTTTCTTT.

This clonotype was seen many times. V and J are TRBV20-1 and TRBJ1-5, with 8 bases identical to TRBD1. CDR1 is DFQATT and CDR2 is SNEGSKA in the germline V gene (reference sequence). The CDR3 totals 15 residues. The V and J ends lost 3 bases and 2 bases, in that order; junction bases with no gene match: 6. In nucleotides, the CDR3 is TGCAGTGCTAGTTTCAGGGGGCTGGGCAATCAGCCCCAGCATTTT. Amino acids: CSASFRGLGNQPQHF.

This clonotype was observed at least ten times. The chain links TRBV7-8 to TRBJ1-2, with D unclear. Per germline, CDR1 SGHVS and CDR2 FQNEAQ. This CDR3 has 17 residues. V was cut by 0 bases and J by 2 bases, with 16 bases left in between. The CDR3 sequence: CASSLALVTTLNYGYTF. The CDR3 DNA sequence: TGTGCCAGCAGCTTAGCGTTGGTGACGACACTAAACTATGGCTACACCTTC.

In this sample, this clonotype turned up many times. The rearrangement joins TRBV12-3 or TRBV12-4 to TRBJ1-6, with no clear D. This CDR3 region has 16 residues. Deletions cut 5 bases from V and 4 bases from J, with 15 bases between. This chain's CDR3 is CASSLGRVGYNSPLHF. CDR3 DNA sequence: TGTGCCAGCAGTCTCGGACGGGTGGGATATAATTCACCCCTCCACTTT.

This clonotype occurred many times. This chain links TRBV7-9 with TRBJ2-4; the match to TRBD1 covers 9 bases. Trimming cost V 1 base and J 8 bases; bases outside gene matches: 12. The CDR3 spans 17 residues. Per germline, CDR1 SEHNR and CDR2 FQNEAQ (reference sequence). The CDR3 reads CASSLGAGTGILDIQYF. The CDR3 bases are TGTGCCAGCAGCTTAGGAGCCGGGACAGGGATACTTGACATTCAGTACTTC.

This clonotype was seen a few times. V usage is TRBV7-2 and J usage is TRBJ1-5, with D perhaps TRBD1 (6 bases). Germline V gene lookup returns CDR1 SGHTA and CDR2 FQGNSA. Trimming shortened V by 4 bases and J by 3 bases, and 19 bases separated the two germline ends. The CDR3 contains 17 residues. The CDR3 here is CASSSRLAGAINQPQHF. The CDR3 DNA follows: TGTGCCAGCAGCTCCCGGTTGGCAGGGGCCATCAATCAGCCCCAGCATTTT. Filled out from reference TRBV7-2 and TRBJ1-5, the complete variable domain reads GAGVSQSPSNKVTEKGKDVELRCDPISGHTALYWYRQSLGQGLEFLIYFQGNSAPDKSGLPSDRFSAERTGGSVSTLTIQRTQQEDSAVYLCASSSRLAGAINQPQHFGDGTRLSIL.

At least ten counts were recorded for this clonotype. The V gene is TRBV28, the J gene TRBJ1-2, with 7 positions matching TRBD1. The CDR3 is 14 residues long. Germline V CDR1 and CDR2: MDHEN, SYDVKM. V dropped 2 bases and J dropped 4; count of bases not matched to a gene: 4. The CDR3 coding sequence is TGTGCCAGCAGTTTACCCCAGGGGGTCTATGGCTACACCTTC. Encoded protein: CASSLPQGVYGYTF.

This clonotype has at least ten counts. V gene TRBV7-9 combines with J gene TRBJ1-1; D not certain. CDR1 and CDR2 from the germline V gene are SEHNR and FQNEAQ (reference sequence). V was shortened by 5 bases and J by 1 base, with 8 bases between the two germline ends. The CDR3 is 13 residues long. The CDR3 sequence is CASSATRNTEAFF. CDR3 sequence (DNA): TGTGCCAGCAGCGCCACGAGGAACACTGAAGCTTTCTTT.